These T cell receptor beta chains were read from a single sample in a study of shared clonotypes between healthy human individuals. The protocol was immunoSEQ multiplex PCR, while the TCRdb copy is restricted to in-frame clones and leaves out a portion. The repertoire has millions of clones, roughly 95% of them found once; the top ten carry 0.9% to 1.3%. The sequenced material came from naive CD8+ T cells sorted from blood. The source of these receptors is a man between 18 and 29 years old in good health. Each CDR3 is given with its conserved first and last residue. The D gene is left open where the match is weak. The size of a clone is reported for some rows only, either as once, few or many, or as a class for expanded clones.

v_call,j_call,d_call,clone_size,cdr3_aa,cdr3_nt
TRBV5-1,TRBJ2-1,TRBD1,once,CASSLEATGAYNEQFF,TGCGCCAGCAGCTTGGAAGCGACAGGGGCCTACAATGAGCAGTTCTTC
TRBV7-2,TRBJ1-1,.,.,CASSRPETGYLRDTEAFF,TGTGCCAGCAGCCGTCCCGAGACAGGATACCTAAGGGACACTGAAGCTTTCTTT
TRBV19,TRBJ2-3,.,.,CASSTTGTDTQYF,TGTGCCAGTAGCACTACTGGGACAGATACGCAGTATTTT
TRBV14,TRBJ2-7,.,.,CASSQPQGFHEQYF,TGTGCCAGCAGCCAACCGCAGGGATTCCACGAGCAGTACTTC
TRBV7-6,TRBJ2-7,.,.,CASSKDGGEQYF,TGTGCCAGCAGCAAGGACGGAGGCGAGCAGTACTTC
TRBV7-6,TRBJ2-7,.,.,CASSPRGPSDEQYF,TGTGCCAGCAGCCCCCGCGGCCCTAGCGACGAGCAGTACTTC
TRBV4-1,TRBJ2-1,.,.,CASSQDQSNNEQFF,TGCGCCAGCAGCCAAGATCAATCGAACAATGAGCAGTTCTTC
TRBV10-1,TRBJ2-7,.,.,CASSEFSGSSYEQYF,TGCGCCAGCAGTGAGTTCAGCGGAAGCTCCTACGAGCAGTACTTC
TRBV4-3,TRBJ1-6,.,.,CASSQELAMTDENNSPLHF,TGCGCCAGCAGCCAAGAACTAGCAATGACCGATGAAAATAATTCACCCCTCCACTTT
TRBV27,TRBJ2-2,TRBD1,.,CASSLRDSNTGELFF,TGTGCCAGCAGTTTACGGGACAGCAACACCGGGGAGCTGTTTTTT
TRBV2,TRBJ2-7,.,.,CASSERSGDEQYF,TGTGCCAGCAGTGAACGGTCGGGAGACGAGCAGTACTTC
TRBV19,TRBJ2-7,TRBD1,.,CASSSEGQVYEQYF,TGTGCCAGTAGTAGTGAAGGACAGGTATACGAGCAGTACTTC
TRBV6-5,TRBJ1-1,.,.,CASLGGPNTEAFF,TGTGCCAGCCTTGGGGGGCCGAACACTGAAGCTTTCTTT
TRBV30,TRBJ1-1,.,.,CAWSDLDGPNTEAFF,TGTGCCTGGAGTGACTTAGACGGACCGAACACTGAAGCTTTCTTT
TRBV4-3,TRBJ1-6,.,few,CASSQDRQSNSPLHF,TGCGCCAGCAGCCAAGATCGGCAGAGCAATTCACCCCTCCACTTT
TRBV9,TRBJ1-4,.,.,CASSAEGQVGEKLFF,TGTGCCAGCAGCGCGGAAGGGCAGGTCGGGGAAAAACTGTTTTTT
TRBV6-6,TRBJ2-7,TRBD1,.,CASSYGGQSYEQYF,TGTGCCAGCAGTTACGGGGGACAGAGCTACGAGCAGTACTTC